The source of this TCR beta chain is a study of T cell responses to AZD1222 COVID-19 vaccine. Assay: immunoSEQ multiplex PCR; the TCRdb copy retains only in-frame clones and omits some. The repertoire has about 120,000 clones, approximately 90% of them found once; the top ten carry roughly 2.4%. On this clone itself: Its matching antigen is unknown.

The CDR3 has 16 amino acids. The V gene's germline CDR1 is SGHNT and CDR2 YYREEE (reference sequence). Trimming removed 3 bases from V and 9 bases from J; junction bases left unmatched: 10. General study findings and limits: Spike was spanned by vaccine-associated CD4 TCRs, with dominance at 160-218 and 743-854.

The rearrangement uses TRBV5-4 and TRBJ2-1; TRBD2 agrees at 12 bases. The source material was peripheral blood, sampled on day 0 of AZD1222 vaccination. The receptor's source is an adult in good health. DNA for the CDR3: TGTGCCAGCAGCTCCCGGACTAGCGGGGCCCGGGGTGAGCAGTTCTTC. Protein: CASSSRTSGARGEQFF.